This record concerns one TCR beta chain sequence. Its antigen specificity is not known. Base qualities were left out, and no much larger clone turns up one base away. This sample was taken from a study of T cell changes during pregnancy in multiple sclerosis (dated by TCRdb to the late 2010s). A note on the overall study: Changes in the T cell repertoire over the course of pregnancy were examined in this study in women with multiple sclerosis.

The method was the immunoSEQ multiplex PCR assay. This immuneACCESS table, as held by TCRdb, lists in-frame sequences with V and J called but not all clones. Of the missing ones, under half trace to an unresolved V gene in checked studies; the others have no known cause. The sample profile shows 45,000 to 60,000 clones; 85% to 95% of them were found once. The biggest ten clones account for more than 0.7% of the sample. Based on the germline V gene (reference sequence), the CDR1 and CDR2 sequences are SGHNT and YYREEE. The CDR3 spans 15 residues, from the cysteine through the phenylalanine. Only the CDR3 region is kept as DNA, spanning 45 bases read in frame from base 1. Compared with germline, V lacks 0 bases and J lacks 9 bases; bases without a gene match: 9.

This specimen consisted of CD4+ T cells from peripheral blood mononuclear cells, obtained in the third trimester of pregnancy. This receptor was identified in a female donor with multiple sclerosis, enrolled in a pregnancy study. This chain is built from TRBV5-4 and TRBJ1-5; 7 central bases correspond to TRBD1. The CDR3 is CASSLDRGPLGPQHF. The sequence in DNA is TGTGCCAGCAGCTTGGACAGGGGACCACTTGGGCCCCAGCATTTT.